This TCR beta chain was identified during a study of blood T cell repertoires in COVID-19. The overall study: Some COVID-19 samples were acute and others convalescent; all came from the United States, Italy and Spain. PBMCs, B-cell-depleted T cells, or T cells provided the cDNA or gDNA that made up the material.

Per the authors' pipeline: The assay estimated nucleated cells by amplifying reference gene primers. The protocol was immunoSEQ multiplex PCR, while the TCRdb copy is restricted to in-frame clones and leaves out a portion. V and J calls plus clone size are reproduced from that table; the DNA served to infer D and trimming. The sample records 250,000 to 350,000 clones, about 85% being singletons. V lost 4 bases and J 4 bases, leaving 13 bases between the germline ends. Germline V gene lookup returns CDR1 LGHDT and CDR2 YNNKEL (reference sequence). This CDR3 is built from 14 residues. The source is a woman aged 45 to 65 who had recovered from COVID-19. J is TRBJ1-1 and V is TRBV3-1 (or the pseudogene TRBV3-2); no definite D call. Sequenced input: peripheral blood. The CDR3 bases are TGTGCCAGCAGCCGCTATACACGGGGCACTGAAGCTTTCTTT. Translating gives CASSRYTRGTEAFF.